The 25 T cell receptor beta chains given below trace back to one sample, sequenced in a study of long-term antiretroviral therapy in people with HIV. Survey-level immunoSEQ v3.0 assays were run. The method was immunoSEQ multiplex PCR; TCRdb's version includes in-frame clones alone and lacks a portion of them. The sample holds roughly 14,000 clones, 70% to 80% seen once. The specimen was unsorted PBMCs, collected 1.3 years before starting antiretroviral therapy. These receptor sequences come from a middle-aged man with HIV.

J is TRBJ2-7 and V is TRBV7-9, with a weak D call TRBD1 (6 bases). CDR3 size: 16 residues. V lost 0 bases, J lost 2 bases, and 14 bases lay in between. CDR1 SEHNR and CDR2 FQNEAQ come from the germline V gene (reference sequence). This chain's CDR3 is CASSLARGVLTYEQYF. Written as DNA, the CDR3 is TGTGCCAGCAGCTTAGCCAGGGGAGTTTTAACCTACGAGCAGTACTTC.

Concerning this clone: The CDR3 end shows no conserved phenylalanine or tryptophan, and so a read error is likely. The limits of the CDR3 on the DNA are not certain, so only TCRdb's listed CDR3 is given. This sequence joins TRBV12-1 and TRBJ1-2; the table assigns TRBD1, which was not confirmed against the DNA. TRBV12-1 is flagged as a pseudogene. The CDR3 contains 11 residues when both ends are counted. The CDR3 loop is CASSFRTGIPL.

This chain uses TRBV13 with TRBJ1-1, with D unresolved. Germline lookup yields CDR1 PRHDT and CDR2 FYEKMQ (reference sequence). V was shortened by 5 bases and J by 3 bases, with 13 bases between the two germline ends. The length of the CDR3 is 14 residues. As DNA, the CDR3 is TGTGCCAGCAGCCCCGCCGCGGAATACACTGAAGCTTTCTTT. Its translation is CASSPAAEYTEAFF.

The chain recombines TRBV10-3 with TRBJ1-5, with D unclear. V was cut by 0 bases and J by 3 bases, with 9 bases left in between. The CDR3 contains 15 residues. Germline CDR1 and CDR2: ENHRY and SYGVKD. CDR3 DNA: TGTGCCATCAGTGAGTCGACGGTGTTCAATCAGCCCCAGCATTTT. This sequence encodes CAISESTVFNQPQHF.

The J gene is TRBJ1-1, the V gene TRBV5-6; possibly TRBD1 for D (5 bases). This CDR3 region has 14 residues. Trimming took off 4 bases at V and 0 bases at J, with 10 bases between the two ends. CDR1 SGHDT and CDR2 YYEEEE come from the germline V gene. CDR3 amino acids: CASSGAGLNTEAFF. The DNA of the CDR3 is TGTGCCAGCAGCGGGGCGGGGTTGAACACTGAAGCTTTCTTT.

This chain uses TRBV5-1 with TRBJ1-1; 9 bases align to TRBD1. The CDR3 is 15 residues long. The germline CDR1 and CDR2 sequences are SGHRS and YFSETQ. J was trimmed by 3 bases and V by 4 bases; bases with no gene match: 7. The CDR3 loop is CASSLWDRADTEAFF. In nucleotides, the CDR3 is TGCGCCAGCAGCCTTTGGGACAGGGCGGACACTGAAGCTTTCTTT.

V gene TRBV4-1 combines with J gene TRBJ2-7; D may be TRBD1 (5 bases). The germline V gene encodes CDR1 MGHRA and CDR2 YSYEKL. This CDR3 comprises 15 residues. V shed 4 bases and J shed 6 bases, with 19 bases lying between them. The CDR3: CASSPSTQGVVEQYF. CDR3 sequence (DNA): TGCGCCAGCAGCCCTTCAACCCAGGGCGTTGTCGAGCAGTACTTC.

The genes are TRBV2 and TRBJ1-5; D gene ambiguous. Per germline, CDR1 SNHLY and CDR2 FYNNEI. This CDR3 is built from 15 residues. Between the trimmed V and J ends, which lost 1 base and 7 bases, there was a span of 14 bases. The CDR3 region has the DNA TGTGCCAGCAGTGAAGATGGGTGGGTGGGACAGCCCCAGCATTTT. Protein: CASSEDGWVGQPQHF.

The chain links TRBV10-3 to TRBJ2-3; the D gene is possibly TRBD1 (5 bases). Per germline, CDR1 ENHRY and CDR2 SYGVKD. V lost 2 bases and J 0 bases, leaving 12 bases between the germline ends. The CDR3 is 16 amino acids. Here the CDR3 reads CAISEGRQSSTDTQYF. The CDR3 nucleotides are TGTGCCATCAGTGAGGGCAGACAGTCTAGCACAGATACGCAGTATTTT.

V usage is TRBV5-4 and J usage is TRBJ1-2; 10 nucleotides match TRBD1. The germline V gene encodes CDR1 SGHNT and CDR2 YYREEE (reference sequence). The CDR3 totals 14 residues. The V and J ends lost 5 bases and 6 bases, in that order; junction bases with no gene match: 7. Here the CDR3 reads CASRRQGADNGYTF. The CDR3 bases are TGTGCCAGCAGGCGACAGGGGGCTGATAATGGCTACACCTTC.

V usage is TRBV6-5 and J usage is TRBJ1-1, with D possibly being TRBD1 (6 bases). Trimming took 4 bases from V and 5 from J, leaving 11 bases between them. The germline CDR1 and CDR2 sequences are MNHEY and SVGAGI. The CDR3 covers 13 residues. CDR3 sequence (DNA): TGTGCCAGCAGTTCCTCCAGGGGAACTGAAGCTTTCTTT. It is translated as CASSSSRGTEAFF.

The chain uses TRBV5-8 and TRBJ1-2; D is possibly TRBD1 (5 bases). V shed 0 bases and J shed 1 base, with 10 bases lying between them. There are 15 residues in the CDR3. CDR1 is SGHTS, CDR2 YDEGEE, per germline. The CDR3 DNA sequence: TGTGCCAGCAGCTTGGGTGCAGGGAGTAACTATGGCTACACCTTC. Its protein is CASSLGAGSNYGYTF.

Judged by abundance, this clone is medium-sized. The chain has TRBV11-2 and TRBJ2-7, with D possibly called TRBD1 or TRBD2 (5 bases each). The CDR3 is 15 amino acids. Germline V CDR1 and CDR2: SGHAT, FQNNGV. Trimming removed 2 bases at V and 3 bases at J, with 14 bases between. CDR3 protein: CASSLRLWDVYEQYF. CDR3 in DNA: TGTGCCAGCAGCTTAAGGTTGTGGGACGTCTACGAGCAGTACTTC.

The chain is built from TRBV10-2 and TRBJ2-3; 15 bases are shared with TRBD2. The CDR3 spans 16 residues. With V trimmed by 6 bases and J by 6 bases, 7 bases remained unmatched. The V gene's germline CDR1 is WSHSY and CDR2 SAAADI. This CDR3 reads CASSRTSGGAGDTQYF. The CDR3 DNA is TGCGCCAGCAGCCGGACTAGCGGGGGGGCTGGGGATACGCAGTATTTT.

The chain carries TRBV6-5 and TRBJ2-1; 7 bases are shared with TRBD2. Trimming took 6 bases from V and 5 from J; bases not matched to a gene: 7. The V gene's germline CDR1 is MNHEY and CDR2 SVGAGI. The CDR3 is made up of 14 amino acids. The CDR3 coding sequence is TGTGCCAGCAGCCGACTAGCAGGAAACAATGAGCAGTTCTTC. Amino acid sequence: CASSRLAGNNEQFF.

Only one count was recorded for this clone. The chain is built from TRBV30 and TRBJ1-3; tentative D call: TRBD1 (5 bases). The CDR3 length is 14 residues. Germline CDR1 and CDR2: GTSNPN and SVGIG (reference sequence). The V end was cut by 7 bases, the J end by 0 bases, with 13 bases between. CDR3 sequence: CAYLRGHSGNTIYF. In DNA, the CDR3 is TGTGCCTATCTGCGGGGCCACTCTGGAAACACCATATATTTT.

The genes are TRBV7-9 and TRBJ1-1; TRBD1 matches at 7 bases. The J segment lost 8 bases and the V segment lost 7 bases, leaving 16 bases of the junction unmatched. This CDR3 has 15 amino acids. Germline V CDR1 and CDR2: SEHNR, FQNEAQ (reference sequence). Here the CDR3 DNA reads TGTGCCAGCACCCGAGGCCCCACAGGGGTCCTCGAAGCTTTCTTT. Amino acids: CASTRGPTGVLEAFF.

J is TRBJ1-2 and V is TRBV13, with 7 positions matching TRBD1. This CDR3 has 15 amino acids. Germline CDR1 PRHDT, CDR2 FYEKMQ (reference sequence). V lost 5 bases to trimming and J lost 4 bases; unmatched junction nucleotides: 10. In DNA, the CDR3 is TGTGCCAGCAGCCATCGGGACAGAGACCTCTATGGCTACACCTTC. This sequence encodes CASSHRDRDLYGYTF.

This CDR3 reads CSAPRAANTEAFF. In nucleotides, the CDR3 is TGCAGCGCTCCTCGGGCCGCAAACACTGAAGCTTTCTTT. This rearrangement joins TRBV29-1 to TRBJ1-1; D is undetermined. There are 13 residues in the CDR3. Germline V CDR1 and CDR2: SQVTM, ANQGSEA. The germline V and J ends were trimmed by 7 bases and 2 bases, with 14 bases remaining between them.

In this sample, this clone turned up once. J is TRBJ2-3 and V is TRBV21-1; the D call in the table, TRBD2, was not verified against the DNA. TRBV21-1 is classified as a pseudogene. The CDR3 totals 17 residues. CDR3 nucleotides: TGTGCCAGCAGCACCCGGACTAGCGGGGATACGGGGGCTACGCAGTATTTT. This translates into CASSTRTSGDTGATQYF.

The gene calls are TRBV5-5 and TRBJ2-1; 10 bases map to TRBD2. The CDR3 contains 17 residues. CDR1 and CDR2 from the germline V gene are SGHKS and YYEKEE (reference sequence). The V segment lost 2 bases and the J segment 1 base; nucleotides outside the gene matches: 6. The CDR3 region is CASSFHIAGGSYNEQFF. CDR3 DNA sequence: TGTGCCAGCAGCTTCCATATAGCGGGGGGTTCCTACAATGAGCAGTTCTTC.

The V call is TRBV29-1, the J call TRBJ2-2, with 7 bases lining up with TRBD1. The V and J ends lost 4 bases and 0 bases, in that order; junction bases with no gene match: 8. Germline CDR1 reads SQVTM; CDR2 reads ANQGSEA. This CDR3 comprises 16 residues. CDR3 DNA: TGCAGCGTTGTGGGGCGGACAGGCGCGAACACCGGGGAGCTGTTTTTT. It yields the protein CSVVGRTGANTGELFF.

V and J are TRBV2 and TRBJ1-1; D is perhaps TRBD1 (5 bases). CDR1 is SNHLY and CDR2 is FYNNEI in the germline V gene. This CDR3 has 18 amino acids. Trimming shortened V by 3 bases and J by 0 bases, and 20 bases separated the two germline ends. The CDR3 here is CASSELGARASMNTEAFF. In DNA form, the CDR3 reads TGTGCCAGCAGTGAGTTGGGAGCCAGGGCCAGCATGAACACTGAAGCTTTCTTT.

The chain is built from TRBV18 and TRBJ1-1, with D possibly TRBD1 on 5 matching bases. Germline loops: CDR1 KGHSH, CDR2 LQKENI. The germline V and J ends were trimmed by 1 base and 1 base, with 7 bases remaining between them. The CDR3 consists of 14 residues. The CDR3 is CASSPQGKNTEAFF. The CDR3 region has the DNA TGTGCCAGCTCACCACAGGGGAAGAACACTGAAGCTTTCTTT.

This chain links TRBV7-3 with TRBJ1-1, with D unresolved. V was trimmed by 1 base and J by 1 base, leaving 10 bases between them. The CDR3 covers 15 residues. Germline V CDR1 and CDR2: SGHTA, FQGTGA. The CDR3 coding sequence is TGTGCCAGCAGCTTAAAGGGCAGGCAGAACACTGAAGCTTTCTTT. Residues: CASSLKGRQNTEAFF.